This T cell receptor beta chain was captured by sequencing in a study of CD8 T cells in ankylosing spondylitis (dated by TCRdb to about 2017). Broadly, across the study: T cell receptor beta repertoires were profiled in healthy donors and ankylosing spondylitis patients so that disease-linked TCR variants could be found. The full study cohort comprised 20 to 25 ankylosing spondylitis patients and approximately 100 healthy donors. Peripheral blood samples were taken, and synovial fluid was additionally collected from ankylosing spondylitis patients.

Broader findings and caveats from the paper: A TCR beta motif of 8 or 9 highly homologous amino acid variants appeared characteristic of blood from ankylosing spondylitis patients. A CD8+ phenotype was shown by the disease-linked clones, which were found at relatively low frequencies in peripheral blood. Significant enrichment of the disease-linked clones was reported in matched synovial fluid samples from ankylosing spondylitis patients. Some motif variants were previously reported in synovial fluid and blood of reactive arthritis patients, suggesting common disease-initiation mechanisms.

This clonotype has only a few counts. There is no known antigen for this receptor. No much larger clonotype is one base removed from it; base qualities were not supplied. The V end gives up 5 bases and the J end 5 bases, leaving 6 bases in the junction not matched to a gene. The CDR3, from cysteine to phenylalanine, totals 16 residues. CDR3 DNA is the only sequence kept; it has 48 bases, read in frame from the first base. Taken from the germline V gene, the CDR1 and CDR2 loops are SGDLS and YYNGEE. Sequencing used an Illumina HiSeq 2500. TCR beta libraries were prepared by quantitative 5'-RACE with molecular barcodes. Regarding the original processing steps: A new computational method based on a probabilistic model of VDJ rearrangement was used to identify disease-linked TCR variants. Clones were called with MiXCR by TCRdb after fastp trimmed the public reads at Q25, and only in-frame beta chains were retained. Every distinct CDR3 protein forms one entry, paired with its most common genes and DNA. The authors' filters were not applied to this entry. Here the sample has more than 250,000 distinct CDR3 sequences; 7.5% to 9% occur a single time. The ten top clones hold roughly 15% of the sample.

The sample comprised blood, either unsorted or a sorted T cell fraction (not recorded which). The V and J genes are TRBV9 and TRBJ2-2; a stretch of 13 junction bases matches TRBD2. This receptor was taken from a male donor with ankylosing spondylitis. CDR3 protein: CASRETSGGRTGELFF. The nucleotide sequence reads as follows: TGTGCCAGCAGGGAGACTAGCGGGGGGCGGACCGGGGAGCTGTTTTTT.